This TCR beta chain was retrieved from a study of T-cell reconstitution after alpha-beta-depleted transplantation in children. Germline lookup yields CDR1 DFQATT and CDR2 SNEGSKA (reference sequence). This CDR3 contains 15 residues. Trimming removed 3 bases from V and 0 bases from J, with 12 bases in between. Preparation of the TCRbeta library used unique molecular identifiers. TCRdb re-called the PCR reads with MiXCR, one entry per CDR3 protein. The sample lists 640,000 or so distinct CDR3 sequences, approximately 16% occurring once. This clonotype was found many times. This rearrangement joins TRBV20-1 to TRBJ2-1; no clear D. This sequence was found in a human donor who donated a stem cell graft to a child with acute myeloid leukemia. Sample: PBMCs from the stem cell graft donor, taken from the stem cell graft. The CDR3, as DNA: TGCAGTGCTAGGCCGGGCGCGAGCTCCTACAATGAGCAGTTCTTC. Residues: CSARPGASSYNEQFF.